This T cell receptor (beta chain) was profiled in a study of cytomegalovirus exposure and HLA in healthy donors. Study findings and constraints: A highly shared variant cluster was judged a likely technical artifact. The majority of CMV-associated TCR beta chains were reported as apparently HLA-restricted in a later analysis. Exclusion as indistinguishable affected some V segments, including TRBV6-2 and TRBV6-3.

PCR amplification relied on 60 Vbeta primers (plus 13 Jbeta primers). Method: immunoSEQ multiplex PCR; TCRdb's copy keeps in-frame clones and lacks some. The sample yields about 120,000 clones, of which the top ten take up 6.5% to 7%. As for this clone: The antigen remains unidentified.

Unmatched junction bases numbered 9, after V lost 4 bases and J lost 5 bases. The CDR3 covers 15 residues. Germline V CDR1 and CDR2: SGHRS, YFSETQ. The gene calls are TRBV5-1 and TRBJ2-1, with 7 bases aligning to TRBD1. The sample taken for sequencing was PBMCs. The TCR sequence derives from a man aged 40-49 years in good health and CMV-seropositive. The CDR3 loop reads CASSGGQRQDNEQFF. The CDR3 bases are TGCGCCAGCAGCGGGGGACAGCGGCAGGACAATGAGCAGTTCTTC.